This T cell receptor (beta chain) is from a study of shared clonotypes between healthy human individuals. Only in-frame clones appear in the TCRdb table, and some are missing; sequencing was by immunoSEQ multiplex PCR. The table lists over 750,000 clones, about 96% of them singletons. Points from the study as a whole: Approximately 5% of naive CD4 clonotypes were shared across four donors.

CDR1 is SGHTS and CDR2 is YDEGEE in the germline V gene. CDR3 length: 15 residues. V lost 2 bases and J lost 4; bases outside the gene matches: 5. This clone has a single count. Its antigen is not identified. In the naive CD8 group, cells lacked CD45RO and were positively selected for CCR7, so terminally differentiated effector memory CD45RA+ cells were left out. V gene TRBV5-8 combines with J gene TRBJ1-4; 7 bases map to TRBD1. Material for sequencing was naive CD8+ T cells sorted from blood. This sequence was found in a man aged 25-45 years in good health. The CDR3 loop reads CASSFPDRFNEKLFF. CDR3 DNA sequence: TGTGCCAGCAGCTTCCCGGACAGGTTTAATGAAAAACTGTTTTTT.